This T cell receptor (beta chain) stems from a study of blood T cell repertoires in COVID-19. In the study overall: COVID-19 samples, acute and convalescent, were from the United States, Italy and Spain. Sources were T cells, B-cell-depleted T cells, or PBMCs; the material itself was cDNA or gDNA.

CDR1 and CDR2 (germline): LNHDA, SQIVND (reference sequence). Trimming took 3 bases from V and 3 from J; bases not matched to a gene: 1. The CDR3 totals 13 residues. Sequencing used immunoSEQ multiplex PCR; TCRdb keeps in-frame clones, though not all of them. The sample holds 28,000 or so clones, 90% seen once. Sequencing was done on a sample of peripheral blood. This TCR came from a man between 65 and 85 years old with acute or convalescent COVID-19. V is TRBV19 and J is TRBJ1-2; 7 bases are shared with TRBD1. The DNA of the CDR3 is TGTGCCAGTAGTATCGGGACAGACTATGGCTACACCTTC. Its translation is CASSIGTDYGYTF. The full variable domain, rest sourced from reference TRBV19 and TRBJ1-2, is DGGITQSPKYLFRKEGQNVTLSCEQNLNHDAMYWYRQDPGQGLRLIYYSQIVNDFQKGDIAEGYSVSREKKESFPLTVTSAQKNPTAFYLCASSIGTDYGYTFGSGTRLTVV.